One sample yielded the 21 T cell receptor beta chains listed below, sequenced in a study of cytomegalovirus exposure and HLA in healthy donors. The PCR had 60 Vbeta and 13 Jbeta primers. Repertoires were generated with immunoSEQ multiplex PCR, while TCRdb's copy carries only in-frame clones and drops some. The listing records fewer than 150,000 clones. Input material: PBMCs. Receptors were obtained from a woman aged 55 to 70 in good health and CMV-seronegative.

The V gene is TRBV28, the J gene TRBJ2-7; no reliable D call. V was clipped by 6 bases and J by 4 bases, with 10 bases between them. From germline, CDR1 is MDHEN and CDR2 SYDVKM. CDR3 size: 12 residues. The DNA of the CDR3 is TGTGCCAGCAGCCTGTTTTCTTACGAGCAGTACTTC. This sequence encodes CASSLFSYEQYF. Full variable domain (rest looked up from reference TRBV28 and TRBJ2-7): DVKVTQSSRYLVKRTGEKVFLECVQDMDHENMFWYRQDPGLGLRLIYFSYDVKMKEKGDIPEGYSVSREKKERFSLILESASTNQTSMYLCASSLFSYEQYFGPGTRLTVT.

DNA for the CDR3: TGTGCCAGCAGCTTCTGGACAGCCTTAGAGGGAGAGACCCAGTACTTC. Translation gives CASSFWTALEGETQYF. This sequence joins TRBV12-1 and TRBJ2-5; the table's TRBD1 call for D was not verified on the DNA. TRBV12-1 is tagged as a pseudogene. This CDR3 has 16 amino acids.

The genes are TRBV11-2 and TRBJ2-7, with D unresolved. Germline-derived CDR1 and CDR2 are SGHAT and FQNNGV. CDR3 length equals 11 residues. V lost 6 bases to trimming and J lost 4 bases, with 7 bases between them. CDR3 amino acids: CASRSVYEQYF. The CDR3 DNA reads as TGTGCCAGCAGATCGGTTTACGAGCAGTACTTC.

The gene calls are TRBV6-5 and TRBJ2-7; TRBD1 agrees at 7 bases. Germline V gene data show CDR1 as MNHEY and CDR2 as SVGAGI. The CDR3 loop spans 13 amino acids. J gave up 7 bases and V 6 bases, and 9 bases lay outside the gene matches. CDR3 DNA sequence: TGTGCCAGCAGGAGGACAGGCGTTTTTGAGCAGTACTTC. It specifies CASRRTGVFEQYF.

The gene calls are TRBV4-1 and TRBJ2-3, with a tentative D call TRBD2 (6 bases). CDR3 length equals 14 residues. The germline V gene has CDR1 MGHRA and CDR2 YSYEKL. The V end was cut by 6 bases, the J end by 2 bases, with 12 bases between. As DNA, the CDR3 is TGCGCCAGCAGACCGCGGGGACTCACAGATACGCAGTATTTT. Translating gives CASRPRGLTDTQYF.

The rearrangement links TRBV11-2 to TRBJ2-2, with TRBD2 as a possible D gene (5 bases). Germline CDR1 is SGHAT and CDR2 is FQNNGV. The CDR3 is 15 amino acids. Trimming removed 3 bases from V and 3 bases from J, with 11 bases in between. The CDR3 coding sequence is TGTGCCAGCAGCTTTGGAGGAGCGGACACCGGGGAGCTGTTTTTT. It codes for CASSFGGADTGELFF.

J is TRBJ1-1 and V is TRBV19, with TRBD1 as a possible D gene (5 bases). The CDR3 runs 14 residues. Trimming left V 4 bases short and J 2 bases short, with 11 bases between. CDR1 LNHDA and CDR2 SQIVND come from the germline V gene (reference sequence). Here the CDR3 reads CASSRGLINTEAFF. CDR3 bases: TGTGCCAGTAGTAGGGGACTGATAAACACTGAAGCTTTCTTT.

The rearrangement joins TRBV5-1 to TRBJ1-6; maybe TRBD1 (5 bases). The V end was cut by 4 bases, the J end by 3 bases, with 14 bases between. The CDR3 is 16 amino acids. The germline gives CDR1 SGHRS, CDR2 YFSETQ. The CDR3 is CASSPTGGSYNSPLHF. As DNA, the CDR3 is TGCGCCAGCAGCCCTACGGGGGGGAGCTATAATTCACCCCTCCACTTT.

The chain carries TRBV15 and TRBJ1-1; D remains ambiguous. The length of the CDR3 is 13 residues. V dropped 0 bases and J dropped 3 bases, with 5 bases sitting between them. CDR1 and CDR2 (germline): LNHNV, YYDKDF (reference sequence). For the CDR3, the DNA is TGTGCCACCAGCAGAGATATGTACACTGAAGCTTTCTTT. This sequence encodes CATSRDMYTEAFF.

The V gene is TRBV2, the J gene TRBJ1-4; 9 bases map to TRBD1. There are 15 residues in the CDR3. In germline, CDR1 is SNHLY, CDR2 FYNNEI. V lost 6 bases and J lost 8; bases outside the gene matches: 10. In nucleotides, the CDR3 is TGTGCCAGCAGCCGGCGGACAGGGGCAGGCGAAAAACTGTTTTTT. Translation: CASSRRTGAGEKLFF.

The V gene is TRBV7-6, the J gene TRBJ1-4; 9 bases are a match to TRBD1. Germline CDR1 SGHVS, CDR2 FNYEAQ. After removal of 2 bases from V and 7 bases from J, the junction contained 8 bases not matched to a gene. The CDR3 runs to 16 residues. The CDR3 DNA sequence: TGTGCCAGCAGCTTAAGGGCCCGACAGGGGGTTGAAAAACTGTTTTTT. This codes for CASSLRARQGVEKLFF.

The chain combines TRBV4-2 with TRBJ1-2; a possible D gene is TRBD1 (6 bases). Per the germline V gene, CDR1 is LGHNA and CDR2 is YNFKEQ. The CDR3 has 15 residues. V lost 4 bases and J 4 bases, leaving 16 bases between the germline ends. The CDR3 bases are TGTGCCAGCAGCCCAGAAGACAGGAGTCCCTATGGCTACACCTTC. This sequence encodes CASSPEDRSPYGYTF.

The chain links TRBV2 to TRBJ1-4; 7 bases map to TRBD1. The CDR3 totals 15 residues. The V gene's germline CDR1 is SNHLY and CDR2 FYNNEI. The V gene end was trimmed by 9 bases and the J gene end by 8 bases; junction bases not matched to a gene: 15. CDR3 bases: TGTGCCAGTGACAGGGTCGTAGGGAGGAGGGAAAAACTGTTTTTT. Its translation: CASDRVVGRREKLFF.

The chain joins TRBV5-1 to TRBJ1-2; 7 nucleotides line up with TRBD1. Germline V CDR1 and CDR2: SGHRS, YFSETQ. The CDR3 extends over 14 amino acids. The trim removed 0 bases at V and 5 bases at J, leaving 4 bases unmatched. The CDR3 loop reads CASSLVGQIYGYTF. Here the CDR3 DNA reads TGCGCCAGCAGCTTGGTGGGACAGATTTATGGCTACACCTTC.

The rearrangement joins TRBV7-9 to TRBJ1-1, with D possibly TRBD1 on 6 matching bases. This CDR3 is built from 15 residues. Germline-derived CDR1 and CDR2 are SEHNR and FQNEAQ (reference sequence). The V end was cut by 5 bases, the J end by 3 bases, with 16 bases between. CDR3 DNA: TGTGCCAGCAGCCAACGTGGGGGCGCCCACACTGAAGCTTTCTTT. It is translated as CASSQRGGAHTEAFF.

The rearrangement uses TRBV11-3 and TRBJ2-1; D possibly corresponds to TRBD2 (5 bases). The CDR3 length is 12 residues. Germline values: CDR1 SGHNT, CDR2 YENEEA. V was trimmed by 6 bases and J by 10 bases, leaving 13 bases between them. CDR3 protein: CASSTRPGEQFF. CDR3 coding DNA: TGTGCCAGCAGTACAAGGCCGGGGGAGCAGTTCTTC.

The chain couples TRBV19 to TRBJ1-5, with D perhaps TRBD1 (5 bases). The ends were cut back, 3 bases at V and 7 bases at J, with 10 bases in the middle. There are 13 residues in the CDR3. Germline lookup yields CDR1 LNHDA and CDR2 SQIVND (reference sequence). The CDR3 sequence is CASSIQRGQPQHF. The CDR3 region has the DNA TGTGCCAGTAGTATCCAAAGGGGACAGCCCCAGCATTTT.

V is TRBV28 and J is TRBJ2-3; TRBD1 matches at 7 bases. Germline assignment: CDR1 MDHEN and CDR2 SYDVKM. The CDR3 is 13 amino acids. V lost 6 bases to trimming and J lost 4 bases; unmatched junction nucleotides: 4. The CDR3 region has the DNA TGTGCCAGCAGCCCACAGGGGTCAGATACGCAGTATTTT. Translating gives CASSPQGSDTQYF.

This rearrangement joins TRBV28 to TRBJ1-1, with a possible D match to TRBD1 (5 bases). CDR3 length: 13 residues. V lost 2 bases to trimming and J lost 7 bases, with 11 bases between them. The germline CDR1 and CDR2 sequences are MDHEN and SYDVKM. The CDR3 protein is CASSLGGVDEAFF. The CDR3, as DNA: TGTGCCAGCAGTTTAGGAGGGGTCGATGAAGCTTTCTTT.

The chain joins TRBV5-6 to TRBJ1-5; D is uncertain. Germline V gene lookup returns CDR1 SGHDT and CDR2 YYEEEE. CDR3 length equals 14 residues. Trimming took off 1 base at V and 6 bases at J, with 11 bases between the two ends. The CDR3 bases are TGTGCCAGCAGCTTGATGCTAGTGGGTCAGCCCCAGCATTTT. It encodes CASSLMLVGQPQHF.

The genes are TRBV7-9 and TRBJ2-5, with TRBD2 as a possible D gene (5 bases). The V gene lost 0 bases and the J gene lost 4 bases, with 6 bases spanning the gap. Germline V lookup: CDR1 SEHNR, CDR2 FQNEAQ (reference sequence). The CDR3 runs to 13 residues. In DNA form, the CDR3 reads TGTGCCAGCAGCTTAGCTGGGAGAGAGACCCAGTACTTC. Its translation: CASSLAGRETQYF.